The present T cell receptor beta chain was sequenced within a study of early T cells in non-severe SARS-CoV-2 infection (dated by TCRdb to about 2021). Regarding the study in general: Because TCR sequencing relied on bulk RNA taken from unsorted whole blood, pairing of alpha and beta chains was not possible.

The study was a case-control design nested within a healthcare worker cohort in London, UK, with weekly nasopharyngeal swab PCR tests and blood sampling. Healthcare workers were recruited during the week of the UK lockdown, between 23 and 31 March 2020, and followed weekly for up to roughly 15 weeks. Libraries were prepared through 5' RACE. Instrument used: NextSeq 500. Unique molecular identifiers were attached to individual cDNA molecules in the TCR library protocol so that sequencing error and PCR bias could be corrected. TCR alpha and beta chains were both sequenced, and the abundances of alpha and beta sequences in each sample were closely correlated with each other. In the authors' own workflow: Decombinator V4 was used to perform V gene, J gene and CDR3 annotation of TCR sequences. TCRs were defined as expanded if a significant change between any two time points was detected under a Poisson model with p below 0.0001. TCR abundances were normalised to the total number of TCRs sequenced in each sample and reported as counts per million. MAIT TCRs were defined by TRAV1-2 paired with TRAJ12, TRAJ20 or TRAJ33, and iNKT TCRs by TRAV10 paired with TRAJ18. VDJdb, accessed 1 November 2021, was searched for CMV, EBV and SARS-CoV-2 annotated TCRs, with TCRs annotated for multiple antigens excluded. TCRdb itself trimmed the public reads at Q25 with fastp, ran MiXCR and retained productive beta chains. CDR3 protein duplicates are merged, each entry listing the most common genes and DNA. These V and J calls are TCRdb output, not the study's own analysis. The sample yields some 66,000 distinct CDR3 sequences; 13% were counted once. The biggest ten clones account for roughly 5.2% of the sample.

The germline V gene provides CDR1 SQVTM and CDR2 ANQGSEA. Including cysteine and phenylalanine, the CDR3 has 10 amino acids. The retained sequence is limited to the CDR3, 30 bases, with the frame set at the first base. V loses 7 bases, J loses 3 bases, and the germline ends lie 6 bases apart. In regard to this clonotype: The target of this receptor is not known. Base qualities are not recorded, but no much larger clone differs from it by a single base.

On the study overall, not on this receptor specifically: Matching against VDJdb was skewed toward anti-spike CD8 responses, likely underestimated virus-specific expansions, and missed private and CD4 specificities.

Rearrangement joined TRBV29-1 to TRBJ1-1; the D gene lacks a confident call. The specimen sequenced was whole blood. The origin of this receptor is an adult who was a healthcare worker with PCR-confirmed SARS-CoV-2 infection or an uninfected control (not recorded which). The DNA is as follows: TGCAGCGGATCTTACACTGAAGCTTTCTTT. Translation gives CSGSYTEAFF. The CDR3, completed at both ends by the reference TRBV29-1 and TRBJ1-1 genes, gives the full variable domain SAVISQKPSRDICQRGTSLTIQCQVDSQVTMMFWYRQQPGQSLTLIATANQGSEATYESGFVIDKFPISRPNLTFSTLTVSNMSPEDSSIYLCSGSYTEAFFGQGTRLTVV.